Presented here are 9 T cell receptor beta chains from one specimen sequenced in a study of blood T cell repertoires in COVID-19 (dated by TCRdb to the early 2020s). The library was built by means of the immunoSEQ multiplex PCR assay. TCRdb retrieved this table from immuneACCESS and kept in-frame rearrangements only. Not all clones are present; in checked studies, unresolved V genes account for under half, and no reason is known for the remainder. The sample records some 150,000 clones, more than 65% of which are singletons. The ten largest account for over 8% of the sample. Sequences were obtained from peripheral blood. The receptors originated from a woman aged 50 to 60 with acute or convalescent COVID-19.

The chain employs TRBV6-5 and TRBJ1-2, with D tentatively TRBD1 (5 bases). The V and J ends lost 0 bases and 1 base respectively, with 9 bases between them. This CDR3 has 15 residues. The germline gives CDR1 MNHEY, CDR2 SVGAGI. The CDR3 DNA is TGTGCCAGCAGTTACTCAGGGGTTATTAACTATGGCTACACCTTC. This gives the protein CASSYSGVINYGYTF.

This clone was counted only a few times. The V call is TRBV6-2 or TRBV6-3, the J call TRBJ2-7; TRBD2 agrees at 7 bases. The trim removed 8 bases at V and 7 bases at J, leaving 11 bases unmatched. The CDR3 sequence is 13 residues long. Per the germline V gene, CDR1 is MNHEY and CDR2 is SVGEGT. The CDR3 spells CASGRSGGMEQYF. CDR3 DNA: TGTGCCAGCGGCCGATCCGGGGGGATGGAGCAGTACTTC.

This chain joins TRBV28 and TRBJ1-5; 8 bases match TRBD1. Germline V gene lookup returns CDR1 MDHEN and CDR2 SYDVKM. Losses at the gene ends were 5 bases for V and 4 bases for J; bases not matched to a gene: 10. The CDR3 runs to 16 residues. CDR3 region: CASSTTRTGYNQPQHF. The CDR3 DNA follows: TGTGCCAGCAGTACAACGAGGACAGGGTATAATCAGCCCCAGCATTTT.

This chain connects TRBV29-1 to TRBJ1-2; D perhaps matches TRBD1 (5 bases). Deletions cut 5 bases from V and 4 bases from J, with 14 bases between. The CDR3 covers 13 residues. The germline CDR1 and CDR2 sequences are SQVTM and ANQGSEA. In nucleotides, the CDR3 is TGCAGCGTTCAGGGTCCCCAACGCTATGGCTACACCTTC. Its protein is CSVQGPQRYGYTF.

The chain recombines TRBV4-3 with TRBJ1-2, with 7 bases identical to TRBD1. Looked up from germline, CDR1 is LGHNA and CDR2 is YSLEER. With 2 bases clipped from V and 1 base from J, the junction kept 7 bases outside the gene matches. This CDR3 contains 16 residues. The CDR3 here is CASSQRTGLFNYGYTF. The CDR3 DNA sequence: TGCGCCAGCAGCCAACGGACAGGCCTGTTTAACTATGGCTACACCTTC.

The chain has TRBV5-1 and TRBJ2-3; tentatively, D is TRBD1 (5 bases). Germline V gene lookup returns CDR1 SGHRS and CDR2 YFSETQ. CDR3 length: 14 amino acids. Trimming pared 5 bases from V and 0 bases from J, leaving 10 bases between. The CDR3 DNA is TGCGCCAGCAGAGCTGACAGTAGCACAGATACGCAGTATTTT. It encodes CASRADSSTDTQYF.

The V and J genes are TRBV6-5 and TRBJ1-5; D ambiguous. This CDR3 has 12 amino acids. V gave up 5 bases and J gave up 4 bases, with 6 bases separating them. The germline V gene encodes CDR1 MNHEY and CDR2 SVGAGI. CDR3 amino acids: CASSKTNQPQHF. For the CDR3, the DNA is TGTGCCAGCAGTAAAACTAATCAGCCCCAGCATTTT.

This clone was picked up one time. The rearrangement links TRBV23-1 to TRBJ1-1; unclear D gene. TRBV23-1 has ORF status, its function being uncertain. This CDR3 has 13 amino acids. V was clipped by 3 bases and J by 2 bases, with 7 bases between them. CDR3 sequence reads: CASSQSQNTEAFF. CDR3 coding DNA: TGCGCCAGCAGTCAGAGTCAAAACACTGAAGCTTTCTTT.

This clone was recorded a few times. This chain uses TRBV28 with TRBJ2-4; D is perhaps TRBD2 (7 bases). This CDR3 has 16 amino acids. V was clipped by 7 bases and J by 3 bases, with 19 bases between them. In germline, CDR1 is MDHEN, CDR2 SYDVKM. CDR3 in amino acids: CASNPAGGAIKNIQYF. DNA of the CDR3: TGTGCCAGCAACCCGGCTGGGGGGGCCATCAAAAACATTCAGTACTTC.